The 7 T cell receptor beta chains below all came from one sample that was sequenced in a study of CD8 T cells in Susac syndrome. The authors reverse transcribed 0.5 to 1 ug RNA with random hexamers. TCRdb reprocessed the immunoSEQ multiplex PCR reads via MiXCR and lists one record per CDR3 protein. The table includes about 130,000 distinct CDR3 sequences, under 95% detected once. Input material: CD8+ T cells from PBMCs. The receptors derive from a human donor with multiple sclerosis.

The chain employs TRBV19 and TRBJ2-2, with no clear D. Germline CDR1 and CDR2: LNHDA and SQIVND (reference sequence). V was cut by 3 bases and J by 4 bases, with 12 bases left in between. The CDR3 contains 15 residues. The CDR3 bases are TGTGCCAGTAGTATTGCCACCAGAATCACCGGGGAGCTGTTTTTT. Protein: CASSIATRITGELFF.

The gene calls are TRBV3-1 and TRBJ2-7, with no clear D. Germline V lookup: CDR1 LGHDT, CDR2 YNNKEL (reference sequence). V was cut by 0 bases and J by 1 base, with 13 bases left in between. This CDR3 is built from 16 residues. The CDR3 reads CASSQDTGGLSYEQYF. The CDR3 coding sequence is TGTGCCAGCAGCCAAGATACCGGCGGTTTATCCTACGAGCAGTACTTC.

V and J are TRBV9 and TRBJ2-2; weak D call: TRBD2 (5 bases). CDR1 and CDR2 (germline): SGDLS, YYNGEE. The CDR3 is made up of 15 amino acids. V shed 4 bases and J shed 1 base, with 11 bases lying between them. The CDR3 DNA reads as TGTGCCAGCAGCCCCCCGGCGGGGAACACCGGGGAGCTGTTTTTT. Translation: CASSPPAGNTGELFF.

CDR3 coding DNA: TGTGCCACCAGACTAGCGGGAGACAACGGCCCCTACAATGAGCAGTTCTTC. Protein: CATRLAGDNGPYNEQFF. V and J are TRBV6-1 and TRBJ2-1, with 12 nucleotides matching TRBD2. Losses at the gene ends were 10 bases for V and 2 bases for J; bases not matched to a gene: 12. CDR1 is MNHNS and CDR2 is SASEGT in the germline V gene. The CDR3 length is 17 residues.

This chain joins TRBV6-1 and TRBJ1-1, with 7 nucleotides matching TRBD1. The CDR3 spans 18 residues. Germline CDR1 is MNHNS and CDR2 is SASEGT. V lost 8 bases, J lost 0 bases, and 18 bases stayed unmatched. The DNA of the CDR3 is TGTGCCAGCTCTCTTTGGGACAGCGAAGAACTTATGAACACTGAAGCTTTCTTT. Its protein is CASSLWDSEELMNTEAFF.

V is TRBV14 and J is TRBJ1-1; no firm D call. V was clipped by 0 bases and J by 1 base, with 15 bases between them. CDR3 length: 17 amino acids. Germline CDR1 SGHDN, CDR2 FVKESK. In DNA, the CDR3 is TGTGCCAGCAGCCAAGACCCCCGGGTGGATGGGAACACTGAAGCTTTCTTT. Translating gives CASSQDPRVDGNTEAFF.

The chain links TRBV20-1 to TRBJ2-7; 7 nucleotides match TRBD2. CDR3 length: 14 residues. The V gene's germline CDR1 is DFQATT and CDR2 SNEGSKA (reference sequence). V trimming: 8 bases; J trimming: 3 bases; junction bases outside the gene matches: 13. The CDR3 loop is CSLSPLAGVYEQYF. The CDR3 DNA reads TGCAGTCTAAGCCCCTTAGCGGGTGTCTACGAGCAGTACTTC.